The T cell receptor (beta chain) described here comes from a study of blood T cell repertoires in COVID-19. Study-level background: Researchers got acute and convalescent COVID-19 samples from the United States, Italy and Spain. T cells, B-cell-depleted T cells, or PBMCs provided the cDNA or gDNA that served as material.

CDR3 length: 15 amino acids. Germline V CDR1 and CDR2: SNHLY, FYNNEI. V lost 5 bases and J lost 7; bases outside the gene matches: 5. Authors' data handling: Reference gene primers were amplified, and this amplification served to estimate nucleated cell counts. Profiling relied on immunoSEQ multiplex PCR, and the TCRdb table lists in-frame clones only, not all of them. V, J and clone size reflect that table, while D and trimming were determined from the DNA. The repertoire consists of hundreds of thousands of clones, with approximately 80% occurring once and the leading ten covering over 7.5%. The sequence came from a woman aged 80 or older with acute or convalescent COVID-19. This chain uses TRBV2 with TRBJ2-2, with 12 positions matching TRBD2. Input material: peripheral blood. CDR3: CASSSSGGAGGELFF. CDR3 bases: TGTGCCAGCAGTTCTAGCGGGGGGGCCGGCGGGGAGCTGTTTTTT.